This T cell receptor beta chain appears in the sequencing data of a study of shared clonotypes between healthy human individuals (dated by TCRdb to 2020 to 2021). Turning to the overall study: The cohort comprised two women and a few men aged 18 to 49 years. Per donor, three plates each were used for CD4 naive and CD4 memory, two for CD8 naive, and one for CD8 memory. Blood TCR repertoires of 5 or 6 healthy adults were deeply sequenced to estimate repertoire size and the extent of clonotype sharing between individuals. Different laboratories and diverse techniques were used to prepare libraries and sequence TCR repertoires, to increase sequencing depth and limit assay-specific biases. Between about 0.9 and 9 billion PBMCs per donor were obtained by leukapheresis.

The donors were healthy, HIV-negative adults who had no recently reported acute infections or vaccinations. Only Caucasian adults living in Nashville, Tennessee, USA were represented among the donors. CD4+ T cells were enriched through magnetic negative selection, after which naive cells were positively selected on CD45RA and the remaining negative fraction served as the memory subset. Blood was obtained by leukapheresis, after which PBMCs were separated by Ficoll-Histopaque density gradient centrifugation and cryopreserved in liquid nitrogen vapor phase. Analytical flow cytometry was used to check the purity and quantity of every magnetically sorted T cell population. Each sorted fraction had its genomic DNA isolated and then quantified by UV absorbance on a Nanodrop 2000c. In the case of this clone: It lacks a known antigen. Within one base of it there is no much larger clone, and no base qualities were kept.

Using the deep immunoSEQ assay, TCR CDR3 regions were amplified from genomic DNA by multiplex PCR. For each cell subset, the extracted genomic DNA was distributed evenly across all wells of several immunoSEQ 96-well plates, and each plate served as one replicate. Each replicate PCR for sorted subsets received around 0.2 ug genomic DNA, equal to around 32,000 T cell genomes. The purified libraries were quantified using a Qubit 3.0 fluorometer, sized with a Bioanalyzer 2100, and then quantified again using the KAPA Library Quantification kit. Every immunoSEQ 96-well plate was sequenced on a separate single-read 150-cycle Illumina NextSeq 550 flow cell. The original methods were these. Because the immunoSEQ output included only junctional sequences and no quality scores, the filtering could not be the same as the filtering used for full-length reads. Sequences were annotated with PyIR, a Python wrapper for IgBLAST v1.9, using IMGT germline references to assign V/J genes and CDR3. Reads were filtered out if the reads had weak V/J assignments (E-value above 1e-6), no CDR3, stop codons, out-of-frame junctions, or ambiguous translated residues. V3J clonotypes were defined as sequences sharing an identical inferred V gene, J gene, and CDR3 amino acid sequence. Percentage overlap between repertoires was computed as shared unique clonotypes divided by the size of the smaller repertoire. Richness of each repertoire was evaluated using RTK rarefaction, the Chao1 estimator, and Recon v2.1 estimates of unobserved clonotypes. Generation probabilities for all TCRbeta clonotypes obtained by the gDNA method from four donors were computed using OLGA. What TCRdb holds here is the immuneACCESS table cut down to in-frame rearrangements. Part of the clones is not present; checked against another copy, under half of the missing clones reflect an unresolved V gene, and the others are unexplained. V, J and clone size are those of that table, while D and trimming were read from the DNA. For this sample there are about 1 million clones; under 80% appear just once. The ten largest clones take up about 1.5% of the sample.

Study-wide findings and limitations: Compared with non-shared clonotypes, the clonotypes found in all four sorted-subset donors had higher generation probabilities. Rarefaction of sorted-subset datasets indicated incomplete sequencing despite the large sequencing depth. Sampling was restricted to blood, and TCR repertoires in tissue are likely to differ from TCR repertoires in blood. Naive subsets generally had larger estimated clonotype richness than memory subsets did. Based on pairwise subsampling, the degree of clonotype sharing among donors was expected to be affected by sequencing depth. The genetic and exposure-history diversity represented was limited by the small number of donors. Sharing across several donors was observed for 5% to 6.5% of naive CD4, less than 4% of naive CD8, over 2% of memory CD4, and about 0.38% of memory CD8 clonotypes.

The specimen was memory CD4+ T cells sorted from blood. Interpreted using the paper, the cell subset or site label stands for: CD45RA-negative fraction. The sequence was collected from a man aged 18 to 30 in good health.

The base sequence is TGTGCCAGCAGCTCCCCTAGCGGGGGGGCCATTAATACGCAGTATTTT. It specifies CASSSPSGGAINTQYF. The chain links TRBV5-6 with TRBJ2-3; the junction holds 12 bases that match TRBD2. From the cysteine up to the phenylalanine, the CDR3 has a length of 16 residues. Of all the DNA, just the CDR3 is kept, 48 bases in frame from base 1. CDR1 SGHDT and CDR2 YYEEEE are derived from the germline V gene. Trimmed from V: 3 bases; trimmed from J: 7 bases; junction bases lacking a gene match: 9.